The clone carrying this T cell receptor beta chain has a handful of counts. Measured with immunoSEQ multiplex PCR; TCRdb has only the in-frame clones, and not every one. The sample includes tens of thousands of clones, over 80% seen only once; the top ten take 15% to 18%. The sample is drawn from a study of T cell changes during pregnancy in multiple sclerosis. Between the trimmed V and J ends, which lost 6 bases and 5 bases, there was a span of 13 bases. This CDR3 contains 13 residues. The germline V gene has CDR1 PRHDT and CDR2 FYEKMQ (reference sequence). This chain uses TRBV13 with TRBJ1-1; a possible D gene is TRBD1 (6 bases). This receptor was taken from a female donor in good health, enrolled as a control in a pregnancy study. The source was CD8+ T cells from peripheral blood mononuclear cells, collected in the first trimester of pregnancy. The DNA for the CDR3 is TGTGCCAGCAGACCGGACAGTTGGACTGAAGCTTTCTTT. It encodes CASRPDSWTEAFF.